This T cell receptor beta chain was profiled in a study of T-cell reconstitution after alpha-beta-depleted transplantation in children. The germline CDR1 and CDR2 sequences are LNHNV and YYDKDF (reference sequence). This CDR3 region has 16 residues. V was pared by 5 bases and J by 0 bases, with 9 bases of the junction left unmatched. Using unique molecular identifiers, the investigators prepared the TCRbeta library. Each CDR3 protein is one row after TCRdb ran MiXCR on the PCR reads. The sample lists about half a million distinct CDR3 sequences; 12% were seen once. The chain combines TRBV15 with TRBJ1-1; 7 bases are shared with TRBD1. This sample comprised PBMCs from the stem cell graft donor, obtained from the stem cell graft. This TCR was sampled from a human donor who donated a stem cell graft to a child with combined immunodeficiency. In DNA form, the CDR3 reads TGTGCCACCAGCCAAACTCAACAGGGGATGAACACTGAAGCTTTCTTT. It is translated as CATSQTQQGMNTEAFF.